One and the same sample provided the 8 T cell receptor beta chains below, sequenced in a study. Via MiXCR, TCRdb re-called the RT-PCR reads, giving one row per CDR3 protein. The sample holds roughly 6,000 distinct CDR3 sequences, approximately 89% seen once. The sample consisted of memory CD4+ T cells from blood. All receptors come from a female donor in good health, serving as a healthy control.

This clonotype was picked up a small number of times. This beta chain slipped into a library made for alpha chains as a stray read, so its size is not meaningful. The chain carries TRBV20-1 and TRBJ2-3; 7 bases are shared with TRBD1. Germline-derived CDR1 and CDR2 are DFQATT and SNEGSKA (reference sequence). Losses at the gene ends were 6 bases for V and 9 bases for J; bases not matched to a gene: 6. This CDR3 comprises 11 residues. In nucleotides, the CDR3 is TGCAGTGCAGCCGACAGGGAGACGCAGTATTTT. This codes for CSAADRETQYF.

As for this clonotype: Being off target in a library aimed at alpha chains, this beta chain has a size of little meaning. This rearrangement joins TRBV6-1 to TRBJ1-1; D call uncertain. This CDR3 has 15 residues. Trimming left V 0 bases short and J 0 bases short, with 8 bases between. Per germline, CDR1 MNHNS and CDR2 SASEGT. Here the CDR3 reads CASSEARLMNTEAFF. The CDR3 bases are TGTGCCAGCAGTGAAGCCCGGCTAATGAACACTGAAGCTTTCTTT.

Points on this clonotype: This beta chain was picked up by a library intended for alpha chains and is off target, so its count carries little meaning. This rearrangement joins TRBV7-2 to TRBJ1-2, with a possible D match to TRBD1 (5 bases). Germline V CDR1 and CDR2: SGHTA, FQGNSA. V lost 5 bases, J lost 10 bases, and 14 bases lay in between. This CDR3 region has 12 residues. CDR3 coding DNA: TGTGCCAGCAGCGGCGACAGATCGGTCTACACCTTC. Its translation is CASSGDRSVYTF.

Worth noting for this clonotype: This beta chain came through as a stray read in a library set up for alpha chains, and its size says little. This chain connects TRBV5-1 to TRBJ2-3; TRBD1 is a possible D gene (6 bases). The germline gives CDR1 SGHRS, CDR2 YFSETQ. This CDR3 spans 14 amino acids. V was pared by 4 bases and J by 6 bases, with 15 bases between. CDR3 sequence reads: CASSLQGFGDTQYF. In DNA form, the CDR3 reads TGCGCCAGCAGCCTCCAGGGGTTCGGGGATACGCAGTATTTT.

The sample holds a few counts of this clonotype. For a library built for alpha chains, this beta chain is a stray read; little rests on its size. The J gene is TRBJ1-1, the V gene TRBV5-1, with 7 bases identical to TRBD1. This CDR3 contains 15 residues. The V segment lost 4 bases and the J segment 1 base; nucleotides outside the gene matches: 7. The germline CDR1 and CDR2 sequences are SGHRS and YFSETQ. CDR3 DNA sequence: TGCGCCAGCAGCCTGACGGGGGACAGGAACACTGAAGCTTTCTTT. It specifies CASSLTGDRNTEAFF.

In the case of this clonotype: This beta chain is a stray read from a library made for alpha chains; its abundance is not meaningful. This chain joins TRBV5-1 and TRBJ2-1; TRBD2 agrees at 10 bases. V was pared by 2 bases and J by 8 bases, with 16 bases of the junction left unmatched. The germline gives CDR1 SGHRS, CDR2 YFSETQ. This CDR3 region has 18 residues. The CDR3 spells CASSLRTAGGLSNDEQFF. The CDR3 bases are TGCGCCAGCAGCTTACGTACAGCGGGAGGGCTTTCAAATGATGAGCAGTTCTTC.

Concerning this clonotype itself: This beta chain was picked up by a library intended for alpha chains and is off target, so its count carries little meaning. The J gene is TRBJ1-2, the V gene TRBV5-1, with 9 positions matching TRBD1. The CDR3 is 15 residues long. After removal of 4 bases from V and 7 bases from J, the junction contained 11 bases not matched to a gene. Germline CDR1 is SGHRS and CDR2 is YFSETQ. CDR3 DNA: TGCGCCAGCAGCGATACAGGGGGCGCCGTAGGTGGCTACACCTTC. Translation: CASSDTGGAVGGYTF.

To note about this clonotype: A library made for alpha chains picked up this beta chain off target, so its size means little. The V gene is TRBV7-2, the J gene TRBJ2-1, with 12 bases fitting TRBD2. CDR3 length equals 15 residues. Germline V gene sequence: CDR1 SGHTA, CDR2 FQGNSA. V lost 5 bases, J lost 5 bases, and 4 bases stayed unmatched. The CDR3 nucleotides read TGTGCCAGCAGCCCCCGACTAGCGGGAGACAATGAGCAGTTCTTC. It yields the protein CASSPRLAGDNEQFF.